These 21 T cell receptor beta chains originate from one sample sequenced in a study of control samples from healthy donors and cancer patients. Libraries were prepared by immunoSEQ multiplex PCR; TCRdb keeps only in-frame clonotypes and omits some of them. This sample has about 250,000 clones, with roughly 87% found just once. Sequenced sample: PBMCs. These receptors were taken from a woman aged 60 to 75 with lung cancer.

V gene TRBV18 combines with J gene TRBJ2-7; D possibly uses TRBD1 or TRBD2 (5 bases each). V lost 0 bases, J lost 3 bases, and 18 bases lay in between. This CDR3 comprises 17 residues. In germline, CDR1 is KGHSH, CDR2 LQKENI. CDR3 DNA sequence: TGTGCCAGCTCACCACCCGGGGCTAGCCCGAGGTTCTACGAGCAGTACTTC. As protein: CASSPPGASPRFYEQYF.

This clone appeared a few times. The V call is TRBV11-2, the J call TRBJ2-1; tentatively, D is TRBD1 or TRBD2 (5 bases each). Germline CDR1 reads SGHAT; CDR2 reads FQNNGV. Trimming pared 5 bases from V and 7 bases from J, leaving 21 bases between. The CDR3 loop spans 16 amino acids. CDR3 sequence: CASSPPAGTPRNEQFF. The CDR3 DNA sequence: TGTGCCAGCAGCCCCCCCGCCGGGACCCCAAGGAATGAGCAGTTCTTC.

V and J are TRBV28 and TRBJ1-2, with 8 bases lining up with TRBD1. V was pared by 1 base and J by 10 bases, with 8 bases of the junction left unmatched. In germline, CDR1 is MDHEN, CDR2 SYDVKM. The CDR3 length is 14 residues. The CDR3 reads CASSLLPGQAVYTF. In nucleotides, the CDR3 is TGTGCCAGCAGTTTATTACCGGGACAGGCGGTCTACACCTTC.

V usage is TRBV2 and J usage is TRBJ1-2; D is undetermined. The CDR3 sequence is 11 residues long. Germline CDR1 and CDR2: SNHLY and FYNNEI. V was cut by 8 bases and J by 5 bases, with 9 bases left in between. The CDR3 coding sequence is TGTGCCAGCGGGCAGGATTATGGCTACACCTTC. This codes for CASGQDYGYTF.

In its sample, this clone was seen once. The chain is built from TRBV10-1 and TRBJ1-2; D call uncertain. CDR3 size: 13 residues. Trimming pared 4 bases from V and 2 bases from J, leaving 8 bases between. Germline CDR1 and CDR2: WNHNN and SYGVQD (reference sequence). The CDR3 nucleotides read TGCGCCAGCAGTGTAAACACAAACTATGGCTACACCTTC. It codes for CASSVNTNYGYTF.

The V and J genes are TRBV6-4 and TRBJ2-7; D is unresolved. The CDR3 consists of 13 residues. The V gene's germline CDR1 is MRHNA and CDR2 SNTAGT. Trimming took 0 bases from V and 4 from J, leaving 7 bases between them. DNA for the CDR3: TGTGCCAGCAGTGACTCCAGGTCATACGAGCAGTACTTC. This gives the protein CASSDSRSYEQYF.

The rearrangement links TRBV7-2 to TRBJ2-5; D gene unclear. The germline CDR1 and CDR2 sequences are SGHTA and FQGNSA. CDR3 length equals 15 residues. Trimming removed 5 bases from V and 5 bases from J, with 18 bases in between. DNA for the CDR3: TGTGCCAGCAGCCCAGATGGGCTAGAAGTGGAGACCCAGTACTTC. It translates to CASSPDGLEVETQYF. The variable domain in full, with the rest retrieved from reference TRBV7-2 and TRBJ2-5, is GAGVSQSPSNKVTEKGKDVELRCDPISGHTALYWYRQSLGQGLEFLIYFQGNSAPDKSGLPSDRFSAERTGGSVSTLTIQRTQQEDSAVYLCASSPDGLEVETQYFGPGTRLLVL.

The gene calls are TRBV9 and TRBJ2-1; D gene uncertain. Germline V gene lookup returns CDR1 SGDLS and CDR2 YYNGEE. The germline V and J ends were trimmed by 1 base and 7 bases, with 3 bases remaining between them. The length of the CDR3 is 11 residues. This CDR3 reads CASSVFNEQFF. The CDR3 DNA reads as TGTGCCAGCAGCGTATTTAATGAGCAGTTCTTC.

This clone was recorded once. This sequence joins TRBV19 and TRBJ1-5; TRBD1 agrees at 7 bases. The CDR3 totals 13 residues. In germline, CDR1 is LNHDA, CDR2 SQIVND (reference sequence). With V trimmed by 10 bases and J by 7 bases, 10 bases remained unmatched. In nucleotides, the CDR3 is TGTGCCACCCAGGGGACAGCTAGACAGCCCCAGCATTTT. Amino acid sequence: CATQGTARQPQHF.

This clone was found a few times. This chain uses TRBV4-2 with TRBJ2-3; perhaps TRBD2 as D (5 bases). The CDR3 extends over 16 amino acids. Deletions cut 4 bases from V and 3 bases from J, with 17 bases between. Germline lookup yields CDR1 LGHNA and CDR2 YNFKEQ. Written as DNA, the CDR3 is TGTGCCAGCAGCCCTAAGGACTCTCGATTAACAGATACGCAGTATTTT. This codes for CASSPKDSRLTDTQYF.

This clone occurred a few times. The J gene is TRBJ2-3, the V gene TRBV5-1; a weak D match, TRBD2 (6 bases). The CDR3 contains 15 residues. With 0 bases removed from V and 6 bases from J, the gap between germline ends came to 14 bases. Germline V CDR1 and CDR2: SGHRS, YFSETQ. CDR3 protein: CASSLGTTIADTQYF. The CDR3 nucleotides read TGCGCCAGCAGCTTGGGGACTACCATAGCGGATACGCAGTATTTT.

The genes are TRBV4-2 and TRBJ2-7; no clear D. The V end was cut by 0 bases, the J end by 6 bases, with 12 bases between. CDR3 length: 14 amino acids. Germline CDR1 LGHNA, CDR2 YNFKEQ. The CDR3 spells CASSQEVVGAEQYF. The DNA for the CDR3 is TGTGCCAGCAGCCAAGAAGTCGTGGGTGCCGAGCAGTACTTC.

The rearrangement links TRBV27 to TRBJ2-7, with TRBD1 identical over 10 bases. The CDR3 runs to 13 residues. With V trimmed by 6 bases and J by 4 bases, 3 bases remained unmatched. Germline CDR1 is MNHEY and CDR2 is SMNVEV (reference sequence). The chain's CDR3 is CASSRTGGYEQYF. In nucleotides, the CDR3 is TGTGCCAGCAGCCGGACAGGGGGGTACGAGCAGTACTTC.

This clone was observed once. The chain links TRBV19 to TRBJ1-2; D gene unclear. Per germline, CDR1 LNHDA and CDR2 SQIVND (reference sequence). V lost 4 bases to trimming and J lost 4 bases, with 13 bases between them. The CDR3 extends over 14 amino acids. In nucleotides, the CDR3 is TGTGCCAGTAGTAAGATGGGTACAGTCTATGGCTACACCTTC. It encodes CASSKMGTVYGYTF.

V is TRBV30 and J is TRBJ2-1, with 8 bases fitting TRBD1. The germline gives CDR1 GTSNPN, CDR2 SVGIG (reference sequence). The CDR3 loop spans 14 amino acids. V lost 1 base to trimming and J lost 1 base; unmatched junction nucleotides: 0. DNA for the CDR3: TGTGCCTGGAGTGGGACAGGGTCCTACAATGAGCAGTTCTTC. This sequence encodes CAWSGTGSYNEQFF. Supplemented by reference TRBV30 and TRBJ2-1, the full variable domain reads SQTIHQWPATLVQPVGSPLSLECTVEGTSNPNLYWYRQAAGRGLQLLFYSVGIGQISSEVPQNLSASRPQDRQFILSSKKLLLSDSGFYLCAWSGTGSYNEQFFGPGTRLTVL.

The gene calls are TRBV3-1 (or the pseudogene TRBV3-2) and TRBJ2-3, with 7 bases fitting TRBD1. Germline CDR1 and CDR2: LGHDT and YNNKEL (reference sequence). This CDR3 spans 16 amino acids. The trim removed 4 bases at V and 3 bases at J, leaving 10 bases unmatched. DNA for the CDR3: TGTGCCAGCAGCCCAGGACTGGGACAGCGGACAGATACGCAGTATTTT. This codes for CASSPGLGQRTDTQYF.

In this sample, this clone turned up a few times. The chain uses TRBV7-2 and TRBJ2-2; D gene uncertain. The germline V gene has CDR1 SGHTA and CDR2 FQGNSA. This CDR3 has 14 amino acids. The ends were cut back, 5 bases at V and 6 bases at J, with 13 bases in the middle. The CDR3 sequence: CASSDQLLSGELFF. DNA of the CDR3: TGTGCCAGCAGCGACCAATTATTGTCCGGGGAGCTGTTTTTT.

This clone was counted many times. This chain connects TRBV2 to TRBJ1-2, with 11 bases lining up with TRBD1. The CDR3 is 14 amino acids. V gave up 7 bases and J gave up 2 bases; unmatched junction bases: 3. CDR1 is SNHLY, CDR2 FYNNEI, per germline. CDR3 sequence: CASTGTGGNYGYTF. DNA for the CDR3: TGTGCCAGCACCGGGACAGGGGGGAACTATGGCTACACCTTC.

The genes are TRBV6-1 and TRBJ1-2, with D unclear. V shed 0 bases and J shed 4 bases, with 9 bases lying between them. Germline CDR1 is MNHNS and CDR2 is SASEGT. The CDR3 has 14 residues. CDR3: CASSEATASYGYTF. Here the CDR3 DNA reads TGTGCCAGCAGTGAAGCGACGGCCAGCTATGGCTACACCTTC.

The V call is TRBV30, the J call TRBJ1-2; tentative D call: TRBD1 (5 bases). V shed 2 bases and J shed 3 bases, with 16 bases lying between them. Germline V gene lookup returns CDR1 GTSNPN and CDR2 SVGIG (reference sequence). The CDR3 totals 15 residues. CDR3 region: CAWSFPPGGHYGYTF. CDR3 sequence (DNA): TGTGCCTGGAGTTTCCCTCCGGGGGGACACTATGGCTACACCTTC.

The rearrangement uses TRBV2 and TRBJ2-5; D possibly matches TRBD1 or TRBD2 (6 bases each). The germline V and J ends were trimmed by 7 bases and 5 bases, with 14 bases remaining between them. The CDR3 runs 13 residues. Germline V CDR1 and CDR2: SNHLY, FYNNEI. CDR3 region: CASMVGGGETQYF. The CDR3 nucleotides are TGTGCCAGCATGGTCGGGGGCGGGGAGACCCAGTACTTC.